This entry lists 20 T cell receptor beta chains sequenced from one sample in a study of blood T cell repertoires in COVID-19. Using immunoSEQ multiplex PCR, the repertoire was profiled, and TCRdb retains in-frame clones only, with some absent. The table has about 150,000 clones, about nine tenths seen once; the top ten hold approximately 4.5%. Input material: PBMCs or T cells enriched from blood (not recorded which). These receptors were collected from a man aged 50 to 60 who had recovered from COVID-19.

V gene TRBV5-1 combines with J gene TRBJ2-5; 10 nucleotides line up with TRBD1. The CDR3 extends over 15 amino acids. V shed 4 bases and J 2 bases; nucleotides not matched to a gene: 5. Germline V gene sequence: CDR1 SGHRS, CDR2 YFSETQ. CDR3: CASSPGTGDQETQYF. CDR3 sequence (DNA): TGCGCCAGCAGCCCAGGGACAGGGGATCAAGAGACCCAGTACTTC.

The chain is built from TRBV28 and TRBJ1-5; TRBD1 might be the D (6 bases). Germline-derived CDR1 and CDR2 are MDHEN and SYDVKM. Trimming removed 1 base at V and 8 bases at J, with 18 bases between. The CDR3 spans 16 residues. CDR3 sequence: CASSLLGGQGIKPQHF. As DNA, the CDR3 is TGTGCCAGCAGTTTATTAGGGGGTCAGGGGATAAAGCCCCAGCATTTT. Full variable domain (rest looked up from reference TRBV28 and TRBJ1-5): DVKVTQSSRYLVKRTGEKVFLECVQDMDHENMFWYRQDPGLGLRLIYFSYDVKMKEKGDIPEGYSVSREKKERFSLILESASTNQTSMYLCASSLLGGQGIKPQHFGDGTRLSIL.

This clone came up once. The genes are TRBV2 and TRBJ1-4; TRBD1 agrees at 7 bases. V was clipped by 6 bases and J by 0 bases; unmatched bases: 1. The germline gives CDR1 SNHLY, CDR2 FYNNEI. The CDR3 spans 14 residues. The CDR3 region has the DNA TGTGCCAGCAGCGACAGGGCAACTAATGAAAAACTGTTTTTT. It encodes CASSDRATNEKLFF.

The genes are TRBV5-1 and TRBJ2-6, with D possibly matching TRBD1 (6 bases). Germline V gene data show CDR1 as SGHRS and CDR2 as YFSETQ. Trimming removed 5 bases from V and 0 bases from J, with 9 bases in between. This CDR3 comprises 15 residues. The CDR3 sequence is CASRDSYSGANVLTF. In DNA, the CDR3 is TGCGCCAGCAGGGACAGTTACTCTGGGGCCAACGTCCTGACTTTC.

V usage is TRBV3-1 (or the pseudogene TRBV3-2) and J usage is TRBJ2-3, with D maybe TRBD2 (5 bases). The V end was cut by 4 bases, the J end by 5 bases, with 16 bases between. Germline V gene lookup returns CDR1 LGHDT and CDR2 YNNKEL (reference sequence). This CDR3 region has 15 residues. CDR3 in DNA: TGTGCCAGCAGCCTCACGGGATCCCCAGGAGATACGCAGTATTTT. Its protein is CASSLTGSPGDTQYF.

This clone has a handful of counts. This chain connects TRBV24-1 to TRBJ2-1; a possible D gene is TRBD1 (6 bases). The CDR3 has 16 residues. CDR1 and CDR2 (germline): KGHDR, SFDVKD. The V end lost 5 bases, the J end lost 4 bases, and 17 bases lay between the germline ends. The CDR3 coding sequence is TGTGCCACCAGTGGGGGTACACAGGGCAATTACAATGAGCAGTTCTTC. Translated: CATSGGTQGNYNEQFF.

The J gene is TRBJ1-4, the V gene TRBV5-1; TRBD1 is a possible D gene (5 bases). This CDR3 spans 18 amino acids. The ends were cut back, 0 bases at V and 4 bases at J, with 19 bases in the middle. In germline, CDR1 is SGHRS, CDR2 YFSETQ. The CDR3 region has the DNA TGCGCCAGCAGCTTGGACCCAGGGCGAAGGGTGTTTAATGAAAAACTGTTTTTT. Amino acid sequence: CASSLDPGRRVFNEKLFF.

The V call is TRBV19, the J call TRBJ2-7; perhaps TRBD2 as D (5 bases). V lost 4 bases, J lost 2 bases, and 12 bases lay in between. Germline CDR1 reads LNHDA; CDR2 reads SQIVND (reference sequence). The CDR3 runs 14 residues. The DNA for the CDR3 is TGTGCCAGTAGTAGGGCCCGGGAAACCTACGAGCAGTACTTC. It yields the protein CASSRARETYEQYF.

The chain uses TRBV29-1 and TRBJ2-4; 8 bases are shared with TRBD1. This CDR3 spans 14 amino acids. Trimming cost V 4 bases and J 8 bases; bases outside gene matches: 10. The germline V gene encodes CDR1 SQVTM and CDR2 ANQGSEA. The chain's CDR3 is CSVVSGGAFHIQYF. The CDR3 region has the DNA TGCAGCGTTGTATCAGGGGGCGCATTTCACATTCAGTACTTC. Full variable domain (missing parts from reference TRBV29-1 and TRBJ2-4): SAVISQKPSRDICQRGTSLTIQCQVDSQVTMMFWYRQQPGQSLTLIATANQGSEATYESGFVIDKFPISRPNLTFSTLTVSNMSPEDSSIYLCSVVSGGAFHIQYFGAGTRLSVL.

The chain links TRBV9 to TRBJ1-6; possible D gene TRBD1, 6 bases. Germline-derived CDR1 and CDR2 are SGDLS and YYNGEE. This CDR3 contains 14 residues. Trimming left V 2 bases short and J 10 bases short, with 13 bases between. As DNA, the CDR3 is TGTGCCAGCAGCGTGGGGGGGGCTGGGTCACCCCTCCACTTT. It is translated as CASSVGGAGSPLHF.

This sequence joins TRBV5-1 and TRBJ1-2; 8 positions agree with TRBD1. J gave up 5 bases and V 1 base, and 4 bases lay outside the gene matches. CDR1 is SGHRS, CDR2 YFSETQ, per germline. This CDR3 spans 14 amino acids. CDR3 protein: CASSLRQGSYGYTF. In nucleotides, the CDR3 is TGCGCCAGCAGCTTGCGACAGGGGTCTTATGGCTACACCTTC.

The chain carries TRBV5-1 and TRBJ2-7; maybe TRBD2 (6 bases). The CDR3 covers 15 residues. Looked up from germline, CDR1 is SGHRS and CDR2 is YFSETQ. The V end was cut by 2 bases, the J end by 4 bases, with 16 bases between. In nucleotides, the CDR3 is TGCGCCAGCAGCTTCACCGTTCTAGCGAGTTACGAGCAGTACTTC. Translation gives CASSFTVLASYEQYF.

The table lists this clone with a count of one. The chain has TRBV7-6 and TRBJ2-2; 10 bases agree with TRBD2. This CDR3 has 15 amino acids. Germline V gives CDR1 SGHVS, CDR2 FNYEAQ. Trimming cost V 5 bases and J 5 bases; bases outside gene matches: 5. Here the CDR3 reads CASSRTSGPTGELFF. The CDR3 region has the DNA TGTGCCAGCAGCCGGACTAGCGGACCTACCGGGGAGCTGTTTTTT.

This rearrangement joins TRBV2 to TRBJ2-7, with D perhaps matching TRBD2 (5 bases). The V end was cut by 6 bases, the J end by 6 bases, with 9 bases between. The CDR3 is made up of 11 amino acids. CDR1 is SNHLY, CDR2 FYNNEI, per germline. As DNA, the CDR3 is TGTGCCAGCAGCACGGGGTTCGAGCAGTACGTC. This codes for CASSTGFEQYV.

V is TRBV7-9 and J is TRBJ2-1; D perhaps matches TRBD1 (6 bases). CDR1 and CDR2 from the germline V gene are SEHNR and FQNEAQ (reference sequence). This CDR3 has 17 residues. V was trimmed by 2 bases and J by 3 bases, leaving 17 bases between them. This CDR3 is CASSLIRGRDNYNEQFF. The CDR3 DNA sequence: TGTGCCAGCAGCTTAATCCGAGGCCGGGACAACTACAATGAGCAGTTCTTC.

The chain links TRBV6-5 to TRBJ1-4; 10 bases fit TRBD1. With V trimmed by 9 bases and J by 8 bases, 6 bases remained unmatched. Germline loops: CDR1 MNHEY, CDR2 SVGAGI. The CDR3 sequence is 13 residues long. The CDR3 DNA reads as TGTGCCAGTTCGACAGGGGGCTACGAAAAACTGTTTTTT. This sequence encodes CASSTGGYEKLFF.

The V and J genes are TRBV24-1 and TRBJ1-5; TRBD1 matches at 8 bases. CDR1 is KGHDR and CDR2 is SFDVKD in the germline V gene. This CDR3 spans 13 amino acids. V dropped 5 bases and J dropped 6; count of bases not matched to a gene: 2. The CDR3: CATSVQGVQPQHF. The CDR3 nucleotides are TGTGCCACCAGTGTACAGGGGGTTCAGCCCCAGCATTTT.

The CDR3 is CASNAGRLAGDGSPDTQYF. The CDR3 DNA sequence: TGTGCCAGTAACGCCGGCAGGCTAGCGGGAGATGGGTCCCCGGATACGCAGTATTTT. The chain uses TRBV19 and TRBJ2-3; 10 bases match TRBD2. The CDR3 runs to 19 residues. V was pared by 7 bases and J by 6 bases, with 22 bases of the junction left unmatched. Germline CDR1 LNHDA, CDR2 SQIVND (reference sequence).

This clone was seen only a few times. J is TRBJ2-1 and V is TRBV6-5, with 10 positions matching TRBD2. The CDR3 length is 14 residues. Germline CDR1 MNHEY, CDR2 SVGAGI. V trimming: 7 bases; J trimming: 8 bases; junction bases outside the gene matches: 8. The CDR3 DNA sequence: TGTGCCAGCACCCCGGGACTAGCGAGCGATGAGCAGTTCTTC. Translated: CASTPGLASDEQFF.

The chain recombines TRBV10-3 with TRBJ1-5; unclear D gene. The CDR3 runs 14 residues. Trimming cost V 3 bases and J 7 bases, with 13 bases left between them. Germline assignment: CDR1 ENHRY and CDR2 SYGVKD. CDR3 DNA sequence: TGTGCCATCAGTGATGGGAGGATAAGGCAGCCCCAGCATTTT. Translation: CAISDGRIRQPQHF.